These 11 T cell receptor beta chains came from one sample sequenced in a study of regulatory T cells in long-lasting Graves disease. The sample's time point: newly diagnosed GD, antithyroid drugs for less than 3 months. PBMCs were the source of the RNA used for TCR sequencing. Investigators prepared the TCR beta libraries by applying iRepertoire HTBI primers and Arm-PCR of CDR3 regions. Each CDR3 protein gets one entry after TCRdb re-called the multiplex PCR reads with MiXCR. Of about 500,000 distinct CDR3 sequences listed, approximately 12% are singletons. These same data were also listed under a study on T cells in Graves' hyperthyroidism and ophthalmopathy.

The specimen comprised peripheral blood mononuclear cells (PBMCs), sampled at new diagnosis, from a patient treated with antithyroid drugs. The origin of the receptors is a woman in her twenties or thirties with Graves disease.

This clonotype was seen at least ten times. The chain links TRBV11-3 to TRBJ1-2; a possible D gene is TRBD1 (6 bases). In germline, CDR1 is SGHNT, CDR2 YENEEA. The CDR3 sequence is 16 residues long. V was trimmed by 5 bases and J by 3 bases, leaving 19 bases between them. The CDR3 DNA follows: TGTGCCAGCAGCCGGGGGGCGCAGATAAGCGACTATGGCTACACCTTC. This translates into CASSRGAQISDYGYTF.

This clonotype appeared many times. This chain connects TRBV4-1 to TRBJ2-7; 8 nucleotides match TRBD2. Trimming cost V 4 bases and J 2 bases; bases outside gene matches: 7. The CDR3 has 15 residues. CDR1 and CDR2 (germline): MGHRA, YSYEKL. The CDR3 DNA reads TGCGCCAGCAGCCTAACAGCGGGAGACCCCTACGAGCAGTACTTC. Translated, it gives CASSLTAGDPYEQYF.

This clonotype was detected ten times or more. The chain has TRBV20-1 and TRBJ1-2; D gene unclear. V was clipped by 0 bases and J by 4 bases, with 6 bases between them. The CDR3 is 12 amino acids. The germline gives CDR1 DFQATT, CDR2 SNEGSKA (reference sequence). The CDR3 sequence: CSARDRIYGYTF. CDR3 nucleotide sequence: TGCAGTGCTAGAGATCGCATCTATGGCTACACCTTC.

In this sample, this clonotype turned up a few times. This rearrangement joins TRBV19 to TRBJ2-1; D not certain. This CDR3 has 12 residues. V was clipped by 9 bases and J by 4 bases, with 10 bases between them. Germline loops: CDR1 LNHDA, CDR2 SQIVND (reference sequence). CDR3 in DNA: TGTGCCAGCGACGGACCATACAATGAGCAGTTCTTC. Amino acid sequence: CASDGPYNEQFF.

This clonotype was recorded many times. The chain joins TRBV19 to TRBJ1-1; 7 nucleotides agree with TRBD1. From germline, CDR1 is LNHDA and CDR2 SQIVND (reference sequence). This CDR3 region has 15 residues. Losses at the gene ends were 7 bases for V and 2 bases for J; bases not matched to a gene: 10. The CDR3 region has the DNA TGTGCCAGTACCTCCCTTGGGGACAGTAACACTGAAGCTTTCTTT. Protein product: CASTSLGDSNTEAFF. Combining the CDR3 with reference TRBV19 and TRBJ1-1 gives the whole variable domain DGGITQSPKYLFRKEGQNVTLSCEQNLNHDAMYWYRQDPGQGLRLIYYSQIVNDFQKGDIAEGYSVSREKKESFPLTVTSAQKNPTAFYLCASTSLGDSNTEAFFGQGTRLTVV.

This clonotype was observed many times. The rearrangement uses TRBV6-1 and TRBJ2-5, with 12 bases matching TRBD2. The CDR3 runs to 17 residues. The junction had 10 bases not matched to a gene; V was cut back by 3 bases and J by 5 bases. The germline gives CDR1 MNHNS, CDR2 SASEGT. The CDR3 nucleotides are TGTGCCAGCAGTGACCCCCCGCTAGCGGGAGGGCCGGAGACCCAGTACTTC. This encodes CASSDPPLAGGPETQYF.

This clonotype was recorded many times. The chain recombines TRBV5-1 with TRBJ2-7, with 8 bases identical to TRBD2. This CDR3 contains 15 residues. The junction had 11 bases not matched to a gene; V was cut back by 4 bases and J by 5 bases. In germline, CDR1 is SGHRS, CDR2 YFSETQ. DNA of the CDR3: TGCGCCAGCAGCGCTTCCGGGACTAGTTCGGACGAGCAGTACTTC. It is translated as CASSASGTSSDEQYF. The variable domain in full, with the rest retrieved from reference TRBV5-1 and TRBJ2-7, is KAGVTQTPRYLIKTRGQQVTLSCSPISGHRSVSWYQQTPGQGLQFLFEYFSETQRNKGNFPGRFSGRQFSNSRSEMNVSTLELGDSALYLCASSASGTSSDEQYFGPGTRLTVT.

This clonotype was counted only a few times. The gene calls are TRBV6-1 and TRBJ1-1; D is unclear. Per germline, CDR1 MNHNS and CDR2 SASEGT. The CDR3 has 12 residues. The V end lost 7 bases, the J end lost 3 bases, and 9 bases lay between the germline ends. CDR3 coding DNA: TGTGCCAGCAACCGTATGTACACTGAAGCTTTCTTT. Translation gives CASNRMYTEAFF.

This clonotype was counted only a few times. The genes are TRBV4-3 and TRBJ1-1, with unresolved D. The CDR3 extends over 15 amino acids. From germline, CDR1 is LGHNA and CDR2 YSLEER. V lost 0 bases and J lost 4, with 12 bases in between. The CDR3, as DNA: TGCGCCAGCAGCCAAGAGGGAGGGTCAGGCACTGAAGCTTTCTTT. This translates into CASSQEGGSGTEAFF.

The chain combines TRBV19 with TRBJ1-5; 7 nucleotides line up with TRBD1. The germline CDR1 and CDR2 sequences are LNHDA and SQIVND (reference sequence). With 6 bases clipped from V and 1 base from J, the junction kept 6 bases outside the gene matches. The CDR3 runs to 15 residues. Here the CDR3 reads CASRWDSRSNQPQHF. Written as DNA, the CDR3 is TGTGCCAGTAGATGGGACAGCCGAAGCAATCAGCCCCAGCATTTT.

This clonotype was recorded many times. The chain uses TRBV2 and TRBJ1-1; TRBD1 matches at 9 bases. After removal of 2 bases from V and 5 bases from J, the junction contained 3 bases not matched to a gene. Germline values: CDR1 SNHLY, CDR2 FYNNEI. The CDR3 contains 14 residues. CDR3: CASSERTGVTEAFF. CDR3 bases: TGTGCCAGCAGTGAAAGGACAGGGGTGACTGAAGCTTTCTTT.